A selection of T cell receptor beta chains follows, all from one sample in a study of blood T cell repertoires in COVID-19. Clones were sequenced by immunoSEQ multiplex PCR, and TCRdb holds only the in-frame ones, with some missing. This sample has over 120,000 clones; 60% to 80% occur once, and the top ten carry roughly 10%. Sequencing was done on a sample of peripheral blood. The source of these receptors is a woman in her forties or fifties with active or convalescent COVID-19. CDR3s include the opening cysteine and the closing phenylalanine or tryptophan.

v_call: TRBV30
j_call: TRBJ2-2
cdr3_aa: CAWMRRSDTGELFF

v_call: TRBV9
j_call: TRBJ1-3
cdr3_aa: CASSKGQGDTIYF

v_call: TRBV12-5
j_call: TRBJ1-5
cdr3_aa: CASGFSGGNQPQHF

v_call: TRBV12-3/TRBV12-4
j_call: TRBJ2-3
cdr3_aa: CASTRGSTDTQYF

v_call: TRBV10-2
j_call: TRBJ2-5
cdr3_aa: CASSELGLARETQYF

v_call: TRBV10-2
j_call: TRBJ1-2
cdr3_aa: CASSESTGANYGYTF

v_call: TRBV6-5
j_call: TRBJ1-1
cdr3_aa: CASRGRQKPFF

v_call: TRBV7-2
j_call: TRBJ2-1
cdr3_aa: CASSKGLAGFDEQFF

v_call: TRBV2
j_call: TRBJ1-5
cdr3_aa: CASSEAGGSNQPQHF

v_call: TRBV29-1
j_call: TRBJ2-7
cdr3_aa: CSVPGPGDYEQYF

v_call: TRBV7-6
j_call: TRBJ2-7
cdr3_aa: CASSLASGTTTNEQYF

v_call: TRBV2
j_call: TRBJ1-5
cdr3_aa: CASSVPGNQPQHF

v_call: TRBV3-1/TRBV3-2
j_call: TRBJ1-5
cdr3_aa: CASSLGQFSNQPQHF

v_call: TRBV4-2
j_call: TRBJ2-5
cdr3_aa: CASSRGTSGFQETQYF

v_call: TRBV30
j_call: TRBJ1-5
cdr3_aa: CAWSLQGNQPQHF

v_call: TRBV7-2
j_call: TRBJ2-7
cdr3_aa: CASSSGQGNEQYF

v_call: TRBV6-2/TRBV6-3
j_call: TRBJ1-1
cdr3_aa: CASSYSGVLNTEAFF

v_call: TRBV28
j_call: TRBJ2-7
cdr3_aa: CASSSAGSEQYF

v_call: TRBV7-3
j_call: TRBJ2-3
cdr3_aa: CASSLAQYTDTQYF

v_call: TRBV10-1
j_call: TRBJ2-6
cdr3_aa: CARSRVGISGANVLTF

v_call: TRBV30
j_call: TRBJ2-7
cdr3_aa: CAWGLAGGEQYF

v_call: TRBV30
j_call: TRBJ1-2
cdr3_aa: CAATGVVNYGYTF

v_call: TRBV5-4
j_call: TRBJ1-1
cdr3_aa: CASSRGQLNTEAFF

v_call: TRBV19
j_call: TRBJ2-3
cdr3_aa: CASRREGTDTQYF

v_call: TRBV19
j_call: TRBJ2-1
cdr3_aa: CASSKGLKHRGGLNEQFF

v_call: TRBV18
j_call: TRBJ1-1
cdr3_aa: CASSPLGGQKSFAEAFF

v_call: TRBV28
j_call: TRBJ1-1
cdr3_aa: CASRLQGKAFF

v_call: TRBV7-9
j_call: TRBJ1-2
cdr3_aa: CASSRTRGTSTYTF

v_call: TRBV18
j_call: TRBJ2-7
cdr3_aa: CASSGTSGDYEQYF

v_call: TRBV28
j_call: TRBJ1-1
cdr3_aa: CASWGDLEAFF

v_call: TRBV19
j_call: TRBJ1-1
cdr3_aa: CASRTGPWNTEAFF

v_call: TRBV7-2
j_call: TRBJ1-1
cdr3_aa: CASSLQVREAFF

v_call: TRBV5-1
j_call: TRBJ1-1
cdr3_aa: CASSSNRDRGRGTEAFF

v_call: TRBV19
j_call: TRBJ1-1
cdr3_aa: CASRSTGQGAVEAFF

v_call: TRBV6-2/TRBV6-3
j_call: TRBJ2-1
cdr3_aa: CASSSSGRVYNEQFF

v_call: TRBV24-1
j_call: TRBJ1-5
cdr3_aa: CATSDRTGGEQPQHF

v_call: TRBV30
j_call: TRBJ2-5
cdr3_aa: CAWRPTGRQETQYF

v_call: TRBV29-1
j_call: TRBJ1-1
cdr3_aa: CSVEEEGGYGEAFF

v_call: TRBV4-2
j_call: TRBJ2-1
cdr3_aa: CASSRGGEQFF

v_call: TRBV3-1/TRBV3-2
j_call: TRBJ1-2
cdr3_aa: CASSQDSTGGYGYTF

v_call: TRBV3-1/TRBV3-2
j_call: TRBJ1-6
cdr3_aa: CASSQNANLSPLHF